This T cell receptor beta chain was captured in a study of blood T cells in healthy people across ages. Study-level results: Shifts in expanded clonotypes may have been confounded by donor CMV status, which was unknown.

This CDR3 is 14 amino acids long. Germline lookup yields CDR1 SGHAT and CDR2 FQNNGV. V was clipped by 6 bases and J by 4 bases; unmatched bases: 7. Then a second PCR, running about 7 to 11 cycles, was carried out with a sample-barcoded 5' primer and a J-beta primer mix. One entry per CDR3 protein, called by TCRdb with MiXCR from the 5' RACE reads. This repertoire shows about 720,000 distinct CDR3 sequences, 22% found once; its top ten account for around 21%. About this clonotype: Its target is not known.

The chain employs TRBV11-2 and TRBJ1-2; 8 bases map to TRBD1. This clonotype was sampled from a man between 65 and 80 years old in good health. The source material was blood. Here the CDR3 reads CASRSDRGLYGYTF. In DNA, the CDR3 is TGTGCCAGCAGGAGTGACAGGGGTCTCTATGGCTACACCTTC.